Described below is a single T cell receptor beta chain sequence and its context. Its antigen is unidentified. Autoimmune disease history or systemic immunosuppression led to patients being barred. Blood samples were obtained at baseline, cycle 4 day 1, and cycle 7 day 1. TCRdb's copy holds only in-frame clones and misses some; the assay was immunoSEQ multiplex PCR. There are some 17,000 clones in the sample; around nine tenths occur only once, and 15% to 20% lies in the top ten. This sample is drawn from a study of OX40 agonist ivuxolimab in advanced cancers. CDR1 and CDR2 from the germline V gene are SQVTM and ANQGSEA. The V end was cut by 3 bases, the J end by 3 bases, with 13 bases between. The CDR3 is 14 residues long. Study-wide results and caveats: The study observed clonal expansion of CD4+ and CD8+ blood T cells by week 6 at 0.1 to 3.0 mg/kg.

This TCR derives from an adult with an advanced solid tumor such as melanoma, head and neck, liver or kidney cancer. The material sequenced was CD4+ or CD8+ T cells sorted from blood, taken in a trial of the OX40 agonist ivuxolimab. This chain uses TRBV29-1 with TRBJ2-3; the D gene is possibly TRBD1 (6 bases). The CDR3 is CSVDFPQGTDTQYF. The CDR3 DNA is TGCAGCGTTGATTTCCCACAGGGTACAGATACGCAGTATTTT.